Shown below are 21 T cell receptor beta chains from a single sample sequenced in a study of T cell responses to AZD1222 COVID-19 vaccine. Clones were sequenced by immunoSEQ multiplex PCR, and TCRdb holds only the in-frame ones, with some missing. The sample lists about 80,000 clones; 75% to 90% were seen once. The material sequenced was peripheral blood, taken on day 0 of AZD1222 vaccination. The origin of the receptors is an adult in good health.

This clone is a singleton in its sample. V is TRBV11-2 and J is TRBJ1-3; 7 bases are a match to TRBD1. Losses at the gene ends were 5 bases for V and 4 bases for J; bases not matched to a gene: 8. Germline-derived CDR1 and CDR2 are SGHAT and FQNNGV. The CDR3 contains 15 residues. Here the CDR3 DNA reads TGTGCCAGCAGCCAGGGAGGGGGCGCCGGAAACACCATATATTTT. It encodes CASSQGGGAGNTIYF. Combining the CDR3 with reference TRBV11-2 and TRBJ1-3 gives the whole variable domain EAGVAQSPRYKIIEKRQSVAFWCNPISGHATLYWYQQILGQGPKLLIQFQNNGVVDDSQLPKDRFSAERLKGVDSTLKIQPAKLEDSAVYLCASSQGGGAGNTIYFGEGSWLTVV.

V and J are TRBV5-1 and TRBJ2-3, with 8 bases matching TRBD1. CDR3 size: 16 residues. V was pared by 2 bases and J by 6 bases, with 11 bases of the junction left unmatched. CDR1 is SGHRS, CDR2 YFSETQ, per germline. The CDR3: CASSFNPGGIGDTQYF. The CDR3 DNA reads as TGCGCCAGCAGCTTTAATCCAGGGGGCATCGGGGATACGCAGTATTTT.

The chain carries TRBV5-1 and TRBJ2-2; D is possibly TRBD2 (5 bases). From germline, CDR1 is SGHRS and CDR2 YFSETQ. The length of the CDR3 is 14 residues. V lost 6 bases, J lost 0 bases, and 9 bases lay in between. Here the CDR3 DNA reads TGCGCCAGCAAGGACTCGTCGAACACCGGGGAGCTGTTTTTT. Translating it yields CASKDSSNTGELFF.

The genes are TRBV6-5 and TRBJ2-1; D is unresolved. CDR3 length: 12 amino acids. Trimming took 5 bases from V and 3 from J, leaving 5 bases between them. CDR1 is MNHEY, CDR2 SVGAGI, per germline. Written as DNA, the CDR3 is TGTGCCAGCAGTCCGGGCTACAATGAGCAGTTCTTC. The encoded protein is CASSPGYNEQFF.

This chain uses TRBV5-6 with TRBJ2-1; D is perhaps TRBD2 (6 bases). The CDR3 is made up of 12 amino acids. The germline V and J ends were trimmed by 4 bases and 6 bases, with 8 bases remaining between them. Looked up from germline, CDR1 is SGHDT and CDR2 is YYEEEE. Here the CDR3 reads CASSISGNEQFF. In DNA form, the CDR3 reads TGTGCCAGCAGCATTAGCGGCAATGAGCAGTTCTTC.

This clone was picked up one time. The genes are TRBV5-4 and TRBJ2-2; 7 bases fit TRBD1. The CDR3 is 16 residues long. V was pared by 5 bases and J by 6 bases, with 13 bases of the junction left unmatched. The V gene's germline CDR1 is SGHNT and CDR2 YYREEE (reference sequence). CDR3 residues: CASRKGAKAGAGELFF. The CDR3 region has the DNA TGTGCCAGCAGAAAGGGGGCCAAAGCCGGGGCCGGGGAGCTGTTTTTT.

The chain couples TRBV6-5 to TRBJ1-1; D might be TRBD1 (5 bases). V lost 0 bases and J 4 bases, leaving 12 bases between the germline ends. The CDR3 has 15 residues. Germline V gene data show CDR1 as MNHEY and CDR2 as SVGAGI. The chain's CDR3 is CASSYSWGFGTEAFF. CDR3 DNA sequence: TGTGCCAGCAGTTACTCGTGGGGCTTCGGCACTGAAGCTTTCTTT.

The chain couples TRBV6-2 or TRBV6-3 to TRBJ2-1; D possibly corresponds to TRBD2 (6 bases). The CDR3 length is 14 residues. V gave up 6 bases and J gave up 6 bases, with 15 bases separating them. Per the germline V gene, CDR1 is MNHEY and CDR2 is SVGEGT. This CDR3 reads CASSLLTRANEQFF. The CDR3 coding sequence is TGTGCCAGCAGCCTACTGACTAGGGCCAATGAGCAGTTCTTC.

The chain carries TRBV5-5 and TRBJ1-1; D remains ambiguous. Germline lookup yields CDR1 SGHKS and CDR2 YYEKEE (reference sequence). The CDR3 is 13 residues long. V lost 2 bases and J 1 base, leaving 6 bases between the germline ends. CDR3 sequence reads: CASSFSENTEAFF. CDR3 DNA sequence: TGTGCCAGCAGCTTCTCCGAGAACACTGAAGCTTTCTTT. The full variable domain, in which reference TRBV5-5 and TRBJ1-1 provide the parts outside the CDR3, is DAGVTQSPTHLIKTRGQQVTLRCSPISGHKSVSWYQQVLGQGPQFIFQYYEKEERGRGNFPDRFSARQFPNYSSELNVNALLLGDSALYLCASSFSENTEAFFGQGTRLTVV.

V gene TRBV5-4 combines with J gene TRBJ1-6; no reliable D call. CDR3 length equals 14 residues. The germline V gene encodes CDR1 SGHNT and CDR2 YYREEE (reference sequence). V lost 1 base and J lost 6, with 8 bases in between. CDR3 nucleotides: TGTGCCAGCAGCTTGTCGTCAGCTAATTCACCCCTCCACTTT. As protein: CASSLSSANSPLHF.

The rearrangement joins TRBV24-1 to TRBJ2-1; 9 nucleotides align to TRBD2. The CDR3 covers 16 residues. The germline V gene encodes CDR1 KGHDR and CDR2 SFDVKD. V lost 4 bases and J lost 0; bases outside the gene matches: 3. The CDR3 bases are TGTGCCACCAGTGACCGTAGCGGGAGCTCCTACAATGAGCAGTTCTTC. It yields the protein CATSDRSGSSYNEQFF.

The chain joins TRBV3-1 (or the pseudogene TRBV3-2) to TRBJ2-2, with D uncertain. CDR3 length: 12 residues. Germline V gene sequence: CDR1 LGHDT, CDR2 YNNKEL (reference sequence). Trimming pared 1 base from V and 10 bases from J, leaving 7 bases between. CDR3 in DNA: TGTGCCAGCAGCCAAGTTTCTCCGGAGCTGTTTTTT. It translates to CASSQVSPELFF.

The gene calls are TRBV6-1 and TRBJ2-3; 13 nucleotides line up with TRBD2. J lost 1 base, V lost 6 bases, and 10 bases had no gene match. Per germline, CDR1 MNHNS and CDR2 SASEGT. This CDR3 is 18 amino acids long. CDR3 sequence: CASRELAGGPTGTDTQYF. The CDR3 region has the DNA TGTGCCAGCAGGGAACTAGCGGGAGGGCCGACGGGCACAGATACGCAGTATTTT.

V usage is TRBV19 and J usage is TRBJ2-3, with a weak D call TRBD1 (5 bases). This CDR3 contains 16 residues. Germline lookup yields CDR1 LNHDA and CDR2 SQIVND (reference sequence). Trimming removed 3 bases from V and 0 bases from J, with 13 bases in between. The CDR3, as DNA: TGTGCCAGTAGTATGGGGCTAGACCCTAGCACAGATACGCAGTATTTT. It encodes CASSMGLDPSTDTQYF.

This clone was seen only once. The genes are TRBV6-4 and TRBJ1-5; D is unclear. Trimming pared 8 bases from V and 3 bases from J, leaving 14 bases between. Germline V CDR1 and CDR2: MRHNA, SNTAGT. The CDR3 totals 14 residues. The CDR3 here is CASGSVGFNQPQHF. Here the CDR3 DNA reads TGTGCCAGCGGGTCCGTAGGGTTCAATCAGCCCCAGCATTTT.

This chain uses TRBV7-9 with TRBJ2-7; D not certain. This CDR3 is built from 14 residues. The germline V gene has CDR1 SEHNR and CDR2 FQNEAQ (reference sequence). V gave up 3 bases and J gave up 4 bases, with 13 bases separating them. The CDR3 nucleotides are TGTGCCAGCAGCTTTCCAAGGACCCAATACGAGCAGTACTTC. It translates to CASSFPRTQYEQYF.

This clone turned up a few times. The chain uses TRBV10-1 and TRBJ2-7; the D gene is possibly TRBD1 (5 bases). This CDR3 has 12 amino acids. V lost 6 bases, J lost 5 bases, and 11 bases lay in between. CDR1 is WNHNN, CDR2 SYGVQD, per germline (reference sequence). For the CDR3, the DNA is TGCGCCAGCAGCCCAGGACAAGACGAGCAGTACTTC. Encoded protein: CASSPGQDEQYF.

V gene TRBV7-2 combines with J gene TRBJ2-7; TRBD1 agrees at 11 bases. The CDR3 runs to 16 residues. V lost 2 bases and J lost 6; bases outside the gene matches: 9. The V gene's germline CDR1 is SGHTA and CDR2 FQGNSA. CDR3: CASSLFWDRGTGEQYF. The CDR3 DNA reads as TGTGCCAGCAGCTTATTCTGGGACAGGGGGACCGGCGAGCAGTACTTC.

This sequence joins TRBV7-9 and TRBJ2-5; no definite D call. The CDR3 consists of 14 residues. V was cut by 2 bases and J by 1 base, with 8 bases left in between. Germline lookup yields CDR1 SEHNR and CDR2 FQNEAQ (reference sequence). The DNA of the CDR3 is TGTGCCAGCAGCTTAAGTGGCACCCAAGAGACCCAGTACTTC. Its protein is CASSLSGTQETQYF.

The CDR3, as DNA: TGTGCCAGCAGCTTAATCAGTTGGGGGACAGATACGCAGTATTTT. Amino acid sequence: CASSLISWGTDTQYF. V is TRBV5-6 and J is TRBJ2-3, with D possibly being TRBD1 or TRBD2 (5 bases each). The CDR3 is 15 amino acids. Per the germline V gene, CDR1 is SGHDT and CDR2 is YYEEEE. The V end lost 2 bases, the J end lost 3 bases, and 13 bases lay between the germline ends.

The chain recombines TRBV25-1 with TRBJ1-3, with D tentatively TRBD1 (5 bases). Per germline, CDR1 MGHDK and CDR2 SYGVNS. The CDR3 runs to 12 residues. V gave up 8 bases and J gave up 4 bases, with 9 bases separating them. CDR3 amino acids: CASGGGGNTIYF. The CDR3 bases are TGTGCCAGCGGGGGTGGAGGAAACACCATATATTTT. The full variable domain, completed using reference TRBV25-1 and TRBJ1-3, is EADIYQTPRYLVIGTGKKITLECSQTMGHDKMYWYQQDPGMELHLIHYSYGVNSTEKGDLSSESTVSRIRTEHFPLTLESARPSHTSQYLCASGGGGNTIYFGEGSWLTVV.